Presented here are 5 T cell receptor beta chains from one specimen sequenced in a study of blood T cell repertoires in COVID-19. The assay was immunoSEQ multiplex PCR, and TCRdb's table has in-frame clones only and misses some. The data contain 250,000 to 350,000 clones, around nine tenths of them singletons. The material sequenced was peripheral blood. These receptors were obtained from an older woman with acute or convalescent COVID-19.

This clone appeared a single time. CDR3 sequence: CASSVSGGGNEQFF. The DNA for the CDR3 is TGTGCCAGCAGCGTAAGCGGGGGTGGAAATGAGCAGTTCTTC. V gene TRBV5-4 combines with J gene TRBJ2-1; 8 bases line up with TRBD2. The germline V gene has CDR1 SGHNT and CDR2 YYREEE (reference sequence). V dropped 4 bases and J dropped 7; count of bases not matched to a gene: 7. The CDR3 covers 14 residues.

CDR3 region: CASSFRDSTYEQYF. The CDR3 DNA reads TGTGCCAGCAGCTTCCGGGACAGTACCTACGAGCAGTACTTC. This chain connects TRBV7-9 to TRBJ2-7, with 7 bases identical to TRBD1. V lost 3 bases to trimming and J lost 2 bases; unmatched junction nucleotides: 4. The CDR3 has 14 amino acids. The V gene's germline CDR1 is SEHNR and CDR2 FQNEAQ (reference sequence). Full variable domain (outside the CDR3, taken from reference TRBV7-9 and TRBJ2-7): DTGVSQNPRHKITKRGQNVTFRCDPISEHNRLYWYRQTLGQGPEFLTYFQNEAQLEKSRLLSDRFSAERPKGSFSTLEIQRTEQGDSAMYLCASSFRDSTYEQYFGPGTRLTVT.

The rearrangement joins TRBV2 to TRBJ1-4; D is unclear. Between the trimmed V and J ends, which lost 6 bases and 8 bases, there was a span of 13 bases. Germline CDR1 is SNHLY and CDR2 is FYNNEI. The CDR3 is made up of 13 amino acids. CDR3 amino acids: CASRPRGGEKLFF. CDR3 nucleotide sequence: TGTGCCAGCAGGCCACGGGGTGGGGAAAAACTGTTTTTT. Combining the CDR3 with reference TRBV2 and TRBJ1-4 gives the whole variable domain EPEVTQTPSHQVTQMGQEVILRCVPISNHLYFYWYRQILGQKVEFLVSFYNNEISEKSEIFDDQFSVERPDGSNFTLKIRSTKLEDSAMYFCASRPRGGEKLFFGSGTQLSVL.

Here the CDR3 DNA reads TGTGCCAGCAGCCCGGGGGGGTTCCAAGAGACCCAGTACTTC. It is translated as CASSPGGFQETQYF. The chain uses TRBV28 and TRBJ2-5; TRBD2 agrees at 8 bases. Trimming cost V 6 bases and J 1 base; bases outside gene matches: 4. The CDR3 has 14 amino acids. Germline V CDR1 and CDR2: MDHEN, SYDVKM.

The chain couples TRBV28 to TRBJ2-3, with TRBD2 identical over 10 bases. From germline, CDR1 is MDHEN and CDR2 SYDVKM. The junction had 15 bases not matched to a gene; V was cut back by 6 bases and J by 0 bases. The CDR3 consists of 19 residues. The CDR3, as DNA: TGTGCCAGCAGCATTAGCGGGAGGACCGTTATAACTAGCACAGATACGCAGTATTTT. Its translation is CASSISGRTVITSTDTQYF.